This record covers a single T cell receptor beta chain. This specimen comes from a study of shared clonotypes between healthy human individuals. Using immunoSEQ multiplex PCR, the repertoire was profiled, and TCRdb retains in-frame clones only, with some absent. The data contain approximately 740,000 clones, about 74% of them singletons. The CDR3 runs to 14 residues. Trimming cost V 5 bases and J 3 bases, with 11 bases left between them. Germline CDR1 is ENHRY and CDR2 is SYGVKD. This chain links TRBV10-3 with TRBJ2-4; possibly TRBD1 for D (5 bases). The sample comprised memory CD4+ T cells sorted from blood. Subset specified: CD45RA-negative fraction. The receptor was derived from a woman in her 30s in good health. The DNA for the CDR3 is TGTGCCATCAGTAAACAGGAAAGCAAAAACATTCAGTACTTC. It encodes CAISKQESKNIQYF.